This T cell receptor beta chain appears in the sequencing data of a study of cytomegalovirus exposure and HLA in healthy donors. This clone was recorded only once. Primers included in the PCR were 60 Vbeta and 13 Jbeta primers. Sequencing used immunoSEQ multiplex PCR; TCRdb keeps in-frame clones, though not all of them. The repertoire holds over 150,000 clones, with roughly 80% as singletons. CDR3 length equals 14 residues. Trimming removed 5 bases from V and 2 bases from J; junction bases left unmatched: 5. Looked up from germline, CDR1 is SGHTA and CDR2 is FQGNSA. The rearrangement uses TRBV7-2 and TRBJ2-7; 8 bases fit TRBD2. This sequence was found in a male donor in good health and CMV-seronegative. The sample was PBMCs. The CDR3 coding sequence is TGTGCCAGCAGCAACCGGGGGGGGCCCTACGAGCAGTACTTC. This sequence encodes CASSNRGGPYEQYF.